These T cell receptor beta chains were read from a single sample in a study of cytomegalovirus exposure and HLA in healthy donors. The repertoire was sequenced with immunoSEQ multiplex PCR; TCRdb's copy has only in-frame clones and lacks some. The repertoire holds tens of thousands of clones, roughly 84% seen once, with approximately 3% in the top ten. The sequencing input was PBMCs. The receptors shown here come from a man aged 25 to 40 in good health and CMV-seronegative. The CDR3 runs from the conserved cysteine through the conserved F or W. The D gene is left open where the match is weak. Size tells how often a clone was seen (once, few, many) or the class of an expanded clone, and some rows leave it out.

v_call,clone_size,j_call,d_call,cdr3_nt,cdr3_aa
TRBV18,-,TRBJ1-5,-,TGTGCCAGCTCACCTTCGGGGGGGACCCTCAATCAGCCCCAGCATTTT,CASSPSGGTLNQPQHF
TRBV6-1,-,TRBJ1-3,-,TGTGCCGCACAAGGAGGAACCTCTGGAAACACCATATATTTT,CAAQGGTSGNTIYF
TRBV5-1,-,TRBJ2-7,TRBD1,TGCGCCAGCAGCTTATCGACAGGGTTGATCGAGCAGTACTTC,CASSLSTGLIEQYF
TRBV11-3,once,TRBJ2-3,-,TGTGCCAGCAGCTTAATTGGCGGGGACACAGATACGCAGTATTTT,CASSLIGGDTDTQYF
TRBV10-3,few,TRBJ1-2,-,TGTGCCACGTCTCGTAACTATGGCTACACCTTC,CATSRNYGYTF
TRBV6-1,-,TRBJ1-5,-,TGTGCCAGCAGTACCTCTACTAGCAATCAGCCCCAGCATTTT,CASSTSTSNQPQHF
TRBV30,-,TRBJ1-1,-,TGTGCCTGGAGTTCCGCCGGTTACACTGAAGCTTTCTTT,CAWSSAGYTEAFF
TRBV7-8,-,TRBJ1-2,-,TGTGCCAGCAGCTTAGATAGCTCTACCGCAACCGAGGGTGGCTACACCTTC,CASSLDSSTATEGGYTF
TRBV7-9,-,TRBJ1-2,-,TGTGCCAGCAGCCTCTCATCGGGGGATGGCTACACCTTC,CASSLSSGDGYTF
TRBV30,-,TRBJ2-3,TRBD2,TGTGCCTGGAGTGCTCCCGGGGGTAGCGGGGGGGGTACAGATACGCAGTATTTT,CAWSAPGGSGGGTDTQYF
TRBV30,-,TRBJ2-5,-,TGTGCCTGGAGTGTACAAAGGGGCTTAGAGACCCAGTACTTC,CAWSVQRGLETQYF